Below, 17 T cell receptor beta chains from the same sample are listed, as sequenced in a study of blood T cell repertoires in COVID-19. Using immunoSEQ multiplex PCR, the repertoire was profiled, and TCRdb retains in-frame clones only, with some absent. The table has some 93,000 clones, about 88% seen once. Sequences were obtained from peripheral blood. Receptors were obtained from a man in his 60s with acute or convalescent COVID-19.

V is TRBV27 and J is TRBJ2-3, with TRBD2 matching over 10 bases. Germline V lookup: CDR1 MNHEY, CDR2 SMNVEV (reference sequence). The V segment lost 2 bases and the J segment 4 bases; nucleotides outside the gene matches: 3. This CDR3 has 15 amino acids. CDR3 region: CASSLRAGGADTQYF. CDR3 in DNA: TGTGCCAGCAGTTTACGAGCGGGAGGGGCAGATACGCAGTATTTT.

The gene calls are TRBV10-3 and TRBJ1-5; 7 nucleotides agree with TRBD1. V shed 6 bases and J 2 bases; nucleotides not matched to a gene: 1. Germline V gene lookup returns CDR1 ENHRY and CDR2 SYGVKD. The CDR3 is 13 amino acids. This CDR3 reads CAISGQGNQPQHF. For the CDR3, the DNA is TGTGCCATCAGCGGACAGGGCAATCAGCCCCAGCATTTT.

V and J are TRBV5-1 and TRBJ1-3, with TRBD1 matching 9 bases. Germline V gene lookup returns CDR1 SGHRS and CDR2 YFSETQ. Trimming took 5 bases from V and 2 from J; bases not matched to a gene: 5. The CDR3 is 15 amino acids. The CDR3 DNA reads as TGCGCCAGCAGTTATGACAGGGGGACTGGAAACACCATATATTTT. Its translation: CASSYDRGTGNTIYF.

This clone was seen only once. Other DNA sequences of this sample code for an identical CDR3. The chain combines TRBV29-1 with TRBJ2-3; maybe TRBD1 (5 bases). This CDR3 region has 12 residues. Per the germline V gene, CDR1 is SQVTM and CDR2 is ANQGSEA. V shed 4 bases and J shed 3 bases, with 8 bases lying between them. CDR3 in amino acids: CSVGRGTDTQYF. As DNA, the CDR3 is TGCAGCGTTGGAAGGGGTACAGATACGCAGTATTTT.

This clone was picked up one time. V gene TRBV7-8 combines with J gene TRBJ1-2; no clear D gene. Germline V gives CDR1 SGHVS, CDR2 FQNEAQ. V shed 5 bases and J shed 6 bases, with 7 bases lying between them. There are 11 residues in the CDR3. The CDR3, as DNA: TGTGCCAGCAGCCCCCGGGATGGCTACACCTTC. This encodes CASSPRDGYTF.

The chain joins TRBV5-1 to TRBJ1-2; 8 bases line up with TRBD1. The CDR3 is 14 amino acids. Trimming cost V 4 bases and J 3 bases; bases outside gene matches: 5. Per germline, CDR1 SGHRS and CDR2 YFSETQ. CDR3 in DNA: TGCGCCAGCAGCCCCCCGACAGGGGACTATGGCTACACCTTC. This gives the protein CASSPPTGDYGYTF.

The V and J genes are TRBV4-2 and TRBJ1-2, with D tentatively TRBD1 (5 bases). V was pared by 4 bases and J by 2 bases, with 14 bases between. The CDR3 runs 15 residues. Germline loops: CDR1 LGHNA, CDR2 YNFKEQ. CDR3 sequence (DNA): TGTGCCAGCAGCCGGTCCGGGGGGATCAACTATGGCTACACCTTC. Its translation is CASSRSGGINYGYTF.

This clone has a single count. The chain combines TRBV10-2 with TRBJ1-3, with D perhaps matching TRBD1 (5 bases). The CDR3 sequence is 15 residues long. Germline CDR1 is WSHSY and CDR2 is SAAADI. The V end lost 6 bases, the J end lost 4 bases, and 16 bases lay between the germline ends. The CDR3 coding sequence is TGCGCCAGCAGACCCGACAGCCCTGGAGGAAACACCATATATTTT. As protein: CASRPDSPGGNTIYF.

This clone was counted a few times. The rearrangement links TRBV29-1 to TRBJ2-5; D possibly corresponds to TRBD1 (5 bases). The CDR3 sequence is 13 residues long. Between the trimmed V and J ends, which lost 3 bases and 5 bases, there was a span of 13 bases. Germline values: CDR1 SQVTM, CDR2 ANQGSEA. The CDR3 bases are TGCAGCGTTGACCCAACAGGTTTCGAGACCCAGTACTTC. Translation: CSVDPTGFETQYF.

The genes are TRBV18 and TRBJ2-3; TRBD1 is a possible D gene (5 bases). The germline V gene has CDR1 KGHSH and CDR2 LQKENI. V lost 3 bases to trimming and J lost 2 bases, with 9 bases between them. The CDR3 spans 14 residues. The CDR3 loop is CASSPQGTTDTQYF. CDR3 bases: TGTGCCAGCTCACCCCAGGGAACCACAGATACGCAGTATTTT.

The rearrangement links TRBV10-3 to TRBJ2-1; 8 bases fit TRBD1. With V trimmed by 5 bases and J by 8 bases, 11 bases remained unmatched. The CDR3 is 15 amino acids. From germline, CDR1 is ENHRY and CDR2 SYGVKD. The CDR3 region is CAISRGGQGADEQFF. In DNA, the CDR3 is TGTGCCATCAGTCGGGGCGGGCAGGGGGCGGATGAGCAGTTCTTC.

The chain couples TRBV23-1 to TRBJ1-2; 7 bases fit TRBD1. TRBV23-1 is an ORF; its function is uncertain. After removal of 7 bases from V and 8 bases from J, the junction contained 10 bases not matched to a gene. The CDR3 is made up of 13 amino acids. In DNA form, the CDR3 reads TGCGCCAGCATTATGACAGGGTTCCTGGGCTACACCTTC. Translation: CASIMTGFLGYTF.

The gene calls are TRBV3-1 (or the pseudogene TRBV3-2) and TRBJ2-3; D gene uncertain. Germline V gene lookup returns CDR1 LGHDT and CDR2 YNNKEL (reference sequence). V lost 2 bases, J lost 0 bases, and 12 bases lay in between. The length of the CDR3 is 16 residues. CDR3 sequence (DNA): TGTGCCAGCAGCCAAATCCTCGGTACTAGCACAGATACGCAGTATTTT. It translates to CASSQILGTSTDTQYF.

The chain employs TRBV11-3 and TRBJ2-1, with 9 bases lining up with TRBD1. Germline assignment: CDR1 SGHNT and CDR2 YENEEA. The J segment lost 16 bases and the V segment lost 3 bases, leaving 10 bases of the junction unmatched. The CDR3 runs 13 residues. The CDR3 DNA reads TGTGCCAGCAGCTTCAACGCCGGGACAGGGATATTCTTC. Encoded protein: CASSFNAGTGIFF. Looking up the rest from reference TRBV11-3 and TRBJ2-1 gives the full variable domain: EAGVVQSPRYKIIEKKQPVAFWCNPISGHNTLYWYLQNLGQGPELLIRYENEEAVDDSQLPKDRFSAERLKGVDSTLKIQPAELGDSAVYLCASSFNAGTGIFFGPGTRLTVL.

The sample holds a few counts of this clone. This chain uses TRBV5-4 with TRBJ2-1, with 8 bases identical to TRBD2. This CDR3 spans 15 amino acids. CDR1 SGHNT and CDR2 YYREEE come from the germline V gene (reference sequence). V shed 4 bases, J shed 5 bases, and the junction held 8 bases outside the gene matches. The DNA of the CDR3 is TGTGCCAGCAGCCGGGGGCGGGGGGACCACAATGAGCAGTTCTTC. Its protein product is CASSRGRGDHNEQFF.

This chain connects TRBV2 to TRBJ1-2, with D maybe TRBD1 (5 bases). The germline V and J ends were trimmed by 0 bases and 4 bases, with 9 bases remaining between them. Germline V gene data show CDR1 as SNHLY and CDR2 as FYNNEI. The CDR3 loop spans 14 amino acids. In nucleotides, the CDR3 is TGTGCCAGCAGTGAAGCTGGGGGGTCCTATGGCTACACCTTC. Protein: CASSEAGGSYGYTF.

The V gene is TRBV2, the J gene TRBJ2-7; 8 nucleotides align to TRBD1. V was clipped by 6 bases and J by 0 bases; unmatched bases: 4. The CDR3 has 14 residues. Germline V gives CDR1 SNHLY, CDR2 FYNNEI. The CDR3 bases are TGTGCCAGCAGACGGACAGGGAGCTCCTACGAGCAGTACTTC. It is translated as CASRRTGSSYEQYF.